Listed here are 15 T cell receptor beta chains from one sample, sequenced in a study of patients and donors after allogeneic stem cell transplantation. TCRdb re-derived calls from the RT-PCR reads in MiXCR, one entry per CDR3 protein. The sample comprises hundreds of thousands of distinct CDR3 sequences, 16% of which are singletons, and roughly 7.2% rests with the top ten. Sequenced input: blood, either unsorted or a sorted T cell fraction (not recorded which). The receptors stem from a human donor who was either an allogeneic HSCT recipient or a stem cell or donor lymphocyte infusion donor (not recorded which). It is not recorded whose cells these are; they may come from a transplant donor.

This clonotype came up a few times. The rearrangement joins TRBV5-1 to TRBJ2-5; a weak D match, TRBD2 (6 bases). Trimming removed 4 bases at V and 3 bases at J, with 10 bases between. Germline CDR1 and CDR2: SGHRS and YFSETQ. The CDR3 is 13 amino acids. CDR3 sequence reads: CASSPTSKETQYF. In nucleotides, the CDR3 is TGCGCCAGCAGCCCAACTAGCAAAGAGACCCAGTACTTC.

This chain links TRBV27 with TRBJ1-6; TRBD1 is a possible D gene (6 bases). The length of the CDR3 is 13 residues. Trimming left V 5 bases short and J 8 bases short, with 10 bases between. Germline V gene sequence: CDR1 MNHEY, CDR2 SMNVEV (reference sequence). In DNA, the CDR3 is TGTGCCAGCAGTGAGGGACAATATTCACCCCTCCACTTT. Encoded protein: CASSEGQYSPLHF.

This clonotype has at least ten counts. V and J are TRBV6-1 and TRBJ2-7; 8 nucleotides align to TRBD1. Germline loops: CDR1 MNHNS, CDR2 SASEGT. Trimming took 6 bases from V and 4 from J; bases not matched to a gene: 11. The length of the CDR3 is 15 residues. The CDR3 DNA sequence: TGTGCCAGCAGCTCAGGGGGCACGCTTCGGTACGAGCAGTACTTC. Translation gives CASSSGGTLRYEQYF.

Note on this clonotype: One end of the junction fails to match germline, which may point to a read error. The V call is TRBV14, the J call TRBJ2-5; tentative D call: TRBD2 (5 bases). Looked up from germline, CDR1 is SGHDN and CDR2 is FVKESK. This CDR3 contains 16 residues. In nucleotides, the CDR3 is TGTGCCAGCTGCCAAGTGGGTACCCGGAGGAGGGAGACCCAGTACTTC. Protein product: CASCQVGTRRRETQYF. Combining the CDR3 with reference TRBV14 and TRBJ2-5 gives the whole variable domain EAGVTQFPSHSVIEKGQTVTLRCDPISGHDNLYWYRRVMGKEIKFLLHFVKESKQDESGMPNNRFLAERTGGTYSTLKVQPAELEDSGVYFCASCQVGTRRRETQYFGPGTRLLVL.

This clonotype was seen more than once but under ten times. V and J are TRBV10-3 and TRBJ2-7; the D call may be TRBD1 or TRBD2 (5 bases each). V lost 5 bases, J lost 6 bases, and 17 bases lay in between. The CDR3 spans 14 residues. Germline CDR1 ENHRY, CDR2 SYGVKD. CDR3 amino acids: CAISTVEGMAEQYF. In DNA form, the CDR3 reads TGTGCCATCAGTACAGTCGAGGGGATGGCCGAGCAGTACTTC.

The V call is TRBV2, the J call TRBJ1-4; tentatively, D is TRBD1 (5 bases). Per the germline V gene, CDR1 is SNHLY and CDR2 is FYNNEI. The CDR3 has 15 residues. The germline V and J ends were trimmed by 9 bases and 12 bases, with 26 bases remaining between them. The CDR3 reads CASTRRSLTPGELFF. The CDR3 DNA follows: TGTGCCAGTACCCGGAGGTCACTCACACCGGGGGAACTGTTTTTT.

This clonotype was detected a few times. The chain links TRBV27 to TRBJ2-5, with D maybe TRBD1 (5 bases). The CDR3 has 13 amino acids. Germline CDR1 is MNHEY and CDR2 is SMNVEV (reference sequence). V gave up 6 bases and J gave up 3 bases, with 11 bases separating them. CDR3 DNA sequence: TGTGCCAGCAGCAGCCGACAGAAAGAGACCCAGTACTTC. It codes for CASSSRQKETQYF.

To note about this clonotype: A much larger clone sits a single nucleotide away, making a read error possible. The chain couples TRBV20-1 to TRBJ2-7, with D unclear. Per the germline V gene, CDR1 is DFQATT and CDR2 is SNEGSKA (reference sequence). CDR3 length equals 11 residues. CDR3 protein: CSARIMYEQCF. The CDR3 nucleotides read TGCAGTGCCCGTATAATGTACGAGCAGTGCTTC.

J is TRBJ1-6 and V is TRBV13; D is possibly TRBD1 (6 bases). Germline CDR1 is PRHDT and CDR2 is FYEKMQ (reference sequence). The V end lost 3 bases, the J end lost 7 bases, and 16 bases lay between the germline ends. The CDR3 has 16 amino acids. CDR3 coding DNA: TGTGCCAGCAGCTTGTTCCGGGGGCTCGTAAATTCACCCCTCCACTTT. It encodes CASSLFRGLVNSPLHF.

This clonotype turned up a few times. The chain joins TRBV7-2 to TRBJ2-5; D call uncertain. The germline gives CDR1 SGHTA, CDR2 FQGNSA. Trimming pared 6 bases from V and 2 bases from J, leaving 19 bases between. The CDR3 length is 16 residues. The CDR3 loop is CASRQLLGLGQETQYF. Written as DNA, the CDR3 is TGTGCCAGCAGACAGTTACTGGGCCTGGGTCAAGAGACCCAGTACTTC. Filled out from reference TRBV7-2 and TRBJ2-5, the complete variable domain reads GAGVSQSPSNKVTEKGKDVELRCDPISGHTALYWYRQSLGQGLEFLIYFQGNSAPDKSGLPSDRFSAERTGGSVSTLTIQRTQQEDSAVYLCASRQLLGLGQETQYFGPGTRLLVL.

In its sample, this clonotype was seen a few times. The chain links TRBV6-2 or TRBV6-3 to TRBJ2-1; D remains ambiguous. The CDR3 contains 13 residues. V lost 2 bases and J 5 bases, leaving 7 bases between the germline ends. Germline V gene sequence: CDR1 MNHEY, CDR2 SVGEGT. The CDR3: CASSYVSHNEQFF. The CDR3 DNA follows: TGTGCCAGCAGTTACGTCAGTCACAATGAGCAGTTCTTC.

The rearrangement joins TRBV27 to TRBJ2-7, with D tentatively TRBD1 (7 bases). The V gene lost 3 bases and the J gene lost 6 bases, with 9 bases spanning the gap. The CDR3 has 12 residues. Per germline, CDR1 MNHEY and CDR2 SMNVEV (reference sequence). The CDR3 reads CASSFQGGEQYF. CDR3 sequence (DNA): TGTGCCAGCAGTTTTCAGGGGGGCGAGCAGTACTTC.

This clonotype was seen a handful of times. The genes are TRBV2 and TRBJ1-1, with TRBD1 as a possible D gene (5 bases). The CDR3 extends over 15 amino acids. Trimming took off 6 bases at V and 7 bases at J, with 21 bases between the two ends. CDR1 SNHLY and CDR2 FYNNEI come from the germline V gene. In nucleotides, the CDR3 is TGTGCCAGCAGCCGAGAGGGGAGGGAACGTTATGAAGCTTTCTTT. Protein: CASSREGRERYEAFF.

This clonotype has more than one count but fewer than ten. The chain employs TRBV20-1 and TRBJ2-4; possibly TRBD2 for D (5 bases). This CDR3 region has 16 residues. Germline V lookup: CDR1 DFQATT, CDR2 SNEGSKA (reference sequence). The ends were cut back, 0 bases at V and 3 bases at J, with 15 bases in the middle. CDR3 coding DNA: TGCAGTGCTAGAGATCCGGGGAGTGGGGACAAAAACATTCAGTACTTC. It specifies CSARDPGSGDKNIQYF.

This clonotype was counted many times. The chain recombines TRBV4-1 with TRBJ2-1; D call uncertain. Germline lookup yields CDR1 MGHRA and CDR2 YSYEKL. Trimming stripped 1 base from V and 7 bases from J, with 8 bases between. The CDR3 consists of 13 residues. This CDR3 is CASSQGLGNEQFF. DNA for the CDR3: TGCGCCAGCAGCCAAGGTCTAGGTAATGAGCAGTTCTTC.